Shown below are 21 T cell receptor beta chains from a single sample sequenced in a study of regulatory and conventional T cells in RAG deficiency. Genomic DNA came from blood conventional CD4+ T cells gated CD25-low CD127-high. The assay was immunoSEQ multiplex PCR, and TCRdb's table has in-frame clones only and misses some. The table shows over 45,000 clones, with about nine tenths occurring only once. This sample also belongs to another study, concerning regulatory T cells. From that second work: The primer mix had 52 TRBV and 13 TRBJ primers.

The sequenced sample was CD4+ effector T cells sorted from blood. The receptors originated from a human donor in good health.

The chain combines TRBV7-9 with TRBJ2-3, with TRBD2 identical over 7 bases. Germline CDR1 reads SEHNR; CDR2 reads FQNEAQ (reference sequence). The V segment lost 2 bases and the J segment 4 bases; nucleotides outside the gene matches: 6. The CDR3 loop spans 15 amino acids. The CDR3, as DNA: TGTGCCAGCAGCTTACAAGCGGGAATGTCAGATACGCAGTATTTT. Translated: CASSLQAGMSDTQYF.

The table lists this clone with a few counts. This rearrangement joins TRBV14 to TRBJ1-2; D is uncertain. V gave up 5 bases and J gave up 1 base, with 8 bases separating them. The germline V gene has CDR1 SGHDN and CDR2 FVKESK. This CDR3 has 13 amino acids. The CDR3 spells CASSYGRNYGYTF. As DNA, the CDR3 is TGTGCCAGCAGCTACGGGCGTAACTATGGCTACACCTTC.

The J gene is TRBJ1-2, the V gene TRBV15, with unresolved D. The CDR3 totals 13 residues. V gave up 2 bases and J gave up 4 bases, with 8 bases separating them. In germline, CDR1 is LNHNV, CDR2 YYDKDF (reference sequence). CDR3 sequence: CATSRPQSYGYTF. CDR3 nucleotide sequence: TGTGCCACCAGCAGACCTCAGAGCTATGGCTACACCTTC.

V usage is TRBV6-5 and J usage is TRBJ2-2; possibly TRBD2 for D (6 bases). The germline V gene encodes CDR1 MNHEY and CDR2 SVGAGI. The germline V and J ends were trimmed by 6 bases and 7 bases, with 15 bases remaining between them. This CDR3 region has 14 residues. DNA of the CDR3: TGTGCCAGCAGGGTGGGACCGACTAGCGGGGAGCTGTTTTTT. It translates to CASRVGPTSGELFF.

This clone occurred once. The chain uses TRBV9 and TRBJ2-2; TRBD1 matches 7 bases. Germline V lookup: CDR1 SGDLS, CDR2 YYNGEE. V trimming: 3 bases; J trimming: 0 bases; junction bases outside the gene matches: 2. The CDR3 extends over 15 amino acids. The CDR3 coding sequence is TGTGCCAGCAGCGGAGGGACAGCGAACACCGGGGAGCTGTTTTTT. Its protein product is CASSGGTANTGELFF.

This sequence joins TRBV19 and TRBJ1-1, with 8 nucleotides matching TRBD1. The CDR3 sequence is 13 residues long. V dropped 9 bases and J dropped 8; count of bases not matched to a gene: 11. CDR1 LNHDA and CDR2 SQIVND come from the germline V gene (reference sequence). The CDR3 here is CASITTGAFEAFF. Written as DNA, the CDR3 is TGTGCCAGCATTACGACAGGGGCTTTCGAAGCTTTCTTT.

This clone was seen a single time. J is TRBJ2-2 and V is TRBV28; 10 bases map to TRBD1. This CDR3 spans 16 amino acids. Germline-derived CDR1 and CDR2 are MDHEN and SYDVKM. With 3 bases clipped from V and 5 bases from J, the junction kept 6 bases outside the gene matches. The CDR3 sequence: CASSFPGQGGTGELFF. In DNA form, the CDR3 reads TGTGCCAGCAGTTTCCCTGGACAGGGGGGTACCGGGGAGCTGTTTTTT.

The CDR3 DNA reads TGCGCCAGCAGTGACCAGACAGGGGGCGCGAGGAATGAGCAGTTCTTC. Encoded protein: CASSDQTGGARNEQFF. The rearrangement joins TRBV10-1 to TRBJ2-1; TRBD1 matches 10 bases. The germline V gene has CDR1 WNHNN and CDR2 SYGVQD (reference sequence). The CDR3 contains 16 residues. Trimming took 3 bases from V and 7 from J; bases not matched to a gene: 9.

This chain connects TRBV6-5 to TRBJ2-7; D not certain. CDR3 length: 13 amino acids. The germline CDR1 and CDR2 sequences are MNHEY and SVGAGI. Trimming took off 6 bases at V and 0 bases at J, with 9 bases between the two ends. The CDR3 here is CASRRPDSYEQYF. The CDR3 DNA sequence: TGTGCCAGCAGGCGACCCGACTCCTACGAGCAGTACTTC.

V is TRBV25-1 and J is TRBJ2-2, with 7 positions matching TRBD2. The CDR3 is 18 residues long. V dropped 4 bases and J dropped 0; count of bases not matched to a gene: 11. The germline CDR1 and CDR2 sequences are MGHDK and SYGVNS. CDR3 residues: CASSGGGNRYANTGELFF. CDR3 in DNA: TGTGCCAGCAGTGGGGGGGGTAATCGGTACGCGAACACCGGGGAGCTGTTTTTT.

The rearrangement joins TRBV28 to TRBJ1-2; tentatively, D is TRBD1 (6 bases). V was pared by 4 bases and J by 8 bases, with 29 bases between. There are 18 residues in the CDR3. Per the germline V gene, CDR1 is MDHEN and CDR2 is SYDVKM. The CDR3 here is CASSSQGRAGAFAGGYTF. Here the CDR3 DNA reads TGTGCCAGCAGTTCGCAGGGTCGGGCAGGGGCCTTTGCCGGGGGCTACACCTTC.

The chain uses TRBV9 and TRBJ1-2; D not resolved. The germline V and J ends were trimmed by 0 bases and 4 bases, with 7 bases remaining between them. The germline V gene encodes CDR1 SGDLS and CDR2 YYNGEE. The CDR3 runs to 13 residues. In DNA form, the CDR3 reads TGTGCCAGCAGCGTAGCGGAAGTCTATGGCTACACCTTC. Protein sequence: CASSVAEVYGYTF.

This chain links TRBV14 with TRBJ1-2; the D is unclear. Trimming left V 0 bases short and J 4 bases short, with 6 bases between. Looked up from germline, CDR1 is SGHDN and CDR2 is FVKESK. The CDR3 has 13 amino acids. CDR3 DNA sequence: TGTGCCAGCAGCCAAGATCTAGGCTATGGCTACACCTTC. Its translation: CASSQDLGYGYTF.

The CDR3 nucleotides read TGTGCCAGCAGTTTAGTTCAGGGGGAAGGGACTGAAGCTTTCTTT. Translated, it gives CASSLVQGEGTEAFF. The chain carries TRBV28 and TRBJ1-1; 7 bases fit TRBD1. The CDR3 spans 15 residues. V trimming: 2 bases; J trimming: 5 bases; junction bases outside the gene matches: 8. Germline V CDR1 and CDR2: MDHEN, SYDVKM.

This clone was seen once. One end of the junction fails to match germline, which may point to a read error. The rearrangement uses TRBV5-3 and TRBJ2-7; D uncertain. TRBV5-3 is assigned to the ORF class and has an uncertain function. The CDR3 is 14 residues long. The CDR3 loop is CASSSYGRVWEQYF. CDR3 sequence (DNA): TGTGCCAGCAGCTCCTACGGACGGGTTTGGGAGCAGTACTTC.

The J gene is TRBJ2-5, the V gene TRBV6-6; weak D call: TRBD2 (7 bases). Trimming stripped 0 bases from V and 2 bases from J, with 10 bases between. The CDR3 extends over 15 amino acids. The germline gives CDR1 MNHNY, CDR2 SVGAGI (reference sequence). The CDR3, as DNA: TGTGCCAGCAGTTACTCAGGGGGGGTACAAGAGACCCAGTACTTC. As protein: CASSYSGGVQETQYF.

The chain has TRBV7-9 and TRBJ1-1; D is uncertain. V lost 3 bases and J lost 8, with 10 bases in between. The CDR3 runs 12 residues. The germline gives CDR1 SEHNR, CDR2 FQNEAQ (reference sequence). The CDR3 bases are TGTGCCAGCAGCTTCTCAGGCAGCGAAGCTTTCTTT. Its translation is CASSFSGSEAFF.

The chain is built from TRBV11-3 and TRBJ2-1; 8 positions agree with TRBD2. Unmatched junction bases numbered 11, after V lost 0 bases and J lost 1 base. The germline V gene encodes CDR1 SGHNT and CDR2 YENEEA. The CDR3 is made up of 19 amino acids. CDR3 sequence reads: CASSLDNSSAGASYNEQFF. CDR3 sequence (DNA): TGTGCCAGCAGCTTAGATAACTCCTCAGCGGGAGCGTCCTACAATGAGCAGTTCTTC. Full variable domain (missing parts from reference TRBV11-3 and TRBJ2-1): EAGVVQSPRYKIIEKKQPVAFWCNPISGHNTLYWYLQNLGQGPELLIRYENEEAVDDSQLPKDRFSAERLKGVDSTLKIQPAELGDSAVYLCASSLDNSSAGASYNEQFFGPGTRLTVL.

The chain joins TRBV28 to TRBJ1-1; possibly TRBD1 for D (6 bases). Germline V gene data show CDR1 as MDHEN and CDR2 as SYDVKM. Trimming took 5 bases from V and 11 from J, leaving 18 bases between them. The CDR3 has 13 amino acids. The CDR3 DNA is TGTGCCAGCAGTCAAACAGGGAAGCGTGCGGCTTTCTTT. Its protein is CASSQTGKRAAFF.

The rearrangement links TRBV5-5 to TRBJ1-4, with 7 bases lining up with TRBD1. Germline values: CDR1 SGHKS, CDR2 YYEKEE (reference sequence). This CDR3 contains 15 residues. V lost 5 bases, J lost 4 bases, and 8 bases stayed unmatched. DNA for the CDR3: TGTGCCAGCAGTCAACAGGGGCTGGGTAATGAAAAACTGTTTTTT. This gives the protein CASSQQGLGNEKLFF.

This chain links TRBV27 with TRBJ2-1; 9 nucleotides align to TRBD1. Trimming took 5 bases from V and 6 from J; bases not matched to a gene: 8. CDR3 length equals 15 residues. Germline CDR1 is MNHEY and CDR2 is SMNVEV (reference sequence). The CDR3 region has the DNA TGTGCCAGCAGTGAATACAGGGGGCAATTCAATGAGCAGTTCTTC. It specifies CASSEYRGQFNEQFF.